These T cell receptor beta chains were read from a single sample in a study of T cell changes during pregnancy in multiple sclerosis. The protocol was immunoSEQ multiplex PCR, while the TCRdb copy is restricted to in-frame clones and leaves out a portion. The data show approximately 63,000 clones, with around 92% seen just once and 1% to 1.5% held by the top ten. The sample was peripheral blood, taken after pregnancy. Every receptor here comes from a female donor in good health, enrolled as a control in a pregnancy study. Both conserved end residues are part of each CDR3. D genes are given only for firm matches. Clone size is given for some rows only: seen once, a few or many times, or a class if the clone is expanded.

length,V,J,D,size,CDR3,DNA
13,TRBV2,TRBJ2-1,TRBD2,NA,CASSLGGDGEQFF,TGTGCCAGCAGTTTGGGGGGGGACGGTGAGCAGTTCTTC
22,TRBV5-1,TRBJ2-2,NA,NA,CASSTNLIGGLGGFGNTGELFF,TGCGCCAGCAGCACCAACCTTATCGGCGGCCTTGGCGGGTTCGGAAACACCGGGGAGCTGTTTTTT
15,TRBV11-2,TRBJ2-3,NA,NA,CASSQTGISTDTQYF,TGTGCCAGCAGCCAAACAGGGATCTCCACAGATACGCAGTATTTT
14,TRBV9,TRBJ1-2,NA,NA,CASSGYRDTYGYTF,TGTGCCAGCAGCGGCTATCGGGACACCTATGGCTACACCTTC
14,TRBV2,TRBJ1-1,TRBD1,once,CASRDDRGPTEAFF,TGTGCCAGCAGGGACGACAGGGGGCCCACTGAAGCTTTCTTT
14,TRBV2,TRBJ1-1,NA,NA,CASRGDRSNTEAFF,TGTGCCAGCAGAGGCGACAGGAGCAACACTGAAGCTTTCTTT
13,TRBV19,TRBJ2-7,NA,NA,CASSIVGDYEQYF,TGTGCCAGTAGTATAGTAGGAGACTACGAGCAGTACTTC
14,TRBV7-2,TRBJ1-2,TRBD1,NA,CASSLDRGNYGYTF,TGTGCCAGCAGCTTGGACAGGGGAAACTATGGCTACACCTTC
13,TRBV7-6,TRBJ2-1,NA,once,CASSLSGHLGQFF,TGTGCCAGCAGCTTATCGGGTCATCTAGGGCAGTTCTTC
17,TRBV4-1,TRBJ1-1,TRBD1,NA,CASSQGAQGASGTEAFF,TGCGCCAGCAGCCAAGGGGCTCAGGGGGCTTCGGGCACTGAAGCTTTCTTT
17,TRBV5-1,TRBJ2-5,TRBD2,NA,CASSLSLAGGPQETQYF,TGCGCCAGCAGCTTGAGCCTAGCGGGGGGGCCCCAAGAGACCCAGTACTTC
12,TRBV6-1,TRBJ1-1,NA,NA,CASSLTGSWAFF,TGTGCCAGCAGCCTTACAGGGTCTTGGGCTTTCTTT
14,TRBV11-2,TRBJ2-3,TRBD1,NA,CASSLRGPQDTQYF,TGTGCCAGCAGCTTAAGGGGGCCCCAAGATACGCAGTATTTT
15,TRBV19,TRBJ1-1,TRBD1,NA,CASSKPGQMNTEAFF,TGTGCCAGTAGTAAACCGGGACAGATGAACACTGAAGCTTTCTTT
14,TRBV29-1,TRBJ2-1,TRBD1,NA,CSLNPRDRWNEQFF,TGCAGCTTAAACCCCCGGGACAGGTGGAATGAGCAGTTCTTC